One and the same sample provided the 32 T cell receptor beta chains below, sequenced in a study of blood T cell repertoires in COVID-19. The table came from immunoSEQ multiplex PCR; TCRdb's copy has only in-frame clones and leaves some out. Here the sample spans some 150,000 clones, around 84% being singletons. The sequenced material came from PBMCs or T cells enriched from blood (not recorded which). The receptors here all came from a woman in her forties or fifties who had been exposed to COVID-19.

The chain is built from TRBV27 and TRBJ2-1, with 11 positions matching TRBD2. V lost 7 bases, J lost 7 bases, and 15 bases stayed unmatched. Per germline, CDR1 MNHEY and CDR2 SMNVEV (reference sequence). The length of the CDR3 is 17 residues. The CDR3 DNA reads as TGTGCCAGCACAATGGGATTAGCGGGAGGGTTTAAAAATGAGCAGTTCTTC. As protein: CASTMGLAGGFKNEQFF.

V is TRBV29-1 and J is TRBJ1-2; 7 bases fit TRBD1. Per the germline V gene, CDR1 is SQVTM and CDR2 is ANQGSEA. The CDR3 length is 15 residues. With V trimmed by 0 bases and J by 0 bases, 4 bases remained unmatched. The CDR3 DNA reads as TGCAGCGTTGAAGATGGGACAGTCGCTAACTATGGCTACACCTTC. Its protein product is CSVEDGTVANYGYTF.

V and J are TRBV6-6 and TRBJ2-1, with D uncertain. Germline assignment: CDR1 MNHNY and CDR2 SVGAGI (reference sequence). V lost 6 bases to trimming and J lost 4 bases, with 13 bases between them. The CDR3 sequence is 14 residues long. The CDR3 spells CASRTRLHYNEQFF. CDR3 nucleotide sequence: TGTGCCAGCAGGACTCGACTCCATTACAATGAGCAGTTCTTC.

In DNA form, the CDR3 reads TGTGCCAGCAACAACCGGGACAGGGCTTACGAGCAGTACTTC. Translation: CASNNRDRAYEQYF. The chain is built from TRBV6-5 and TRBJ2-7; 9 bases fit TRBD1. Trimming took 7 bases from V and 4 from J; bases not matched to a gene: 8. Germline CDR1 reads MNHEY; CDR2 reads SVGAGI. CDR3 length: 14 residues.

The chain recombines TRBV6-5 with TRBJ2-5; 11 bases map to TRBD1. The CDR3 covers 15 residues. Germline V gene data show CDR1 as MNHEY and CDR2 as SVGAGI. With 6 bases clipped from V and 5 bases from J, the junction kept 8 bases outside the gene matches. The CDR3 DNA reads TGTGCCAGCAGCCCGGGACAGGGGGTCGGGGAGACCCAGTACTTC. This translates into CASSPGQGVGETQYF.

This clone was detected a few times. J is TRBJ2-5 and V is TRBV12-3 or TRBV12-4; 8 bases are shared with TRBD2. V dropped 8 bases and J dropped 5; count of bases not matched to a gene: 1. The CDR3 runs 11 residues. The CDR3 DNA sequence: TGTGCCAGCGCGGGAGGCGAGACCCAGTACTTC. It encodes CASAGGETQYF.

The CDR3 sequence is CASSFGGGGETQYF. The CDR3 bases are TGTGCCAGCAGCTTTGGAGGGGGCGGAGAGACCCAGTACTTC. This rearrangement joins TRBV7-2 to TRBJ2-5, with D possibly matching TRBD1 (7 bases). CDR1 and CDR2 (germline): SGHTA, FQGNSA. The germline V and J ends were trimmed by 3 bases and 4 bases, with 12 bases remaining between them. CDR3 length equals 14 residues. Variable domain in full (rest from reference TRBV7-2 and TRBJ2-5): GAGVSQSPSNKVTEKGKDVELRCDPISGHTALYWYRQSLGQGLEFLIYFQGNSAPDKSGLPSDRFSAERTGGSVSTLTIQRTQQEDSAVYLCASSFGGGGETQYFGPGTRLLVL.

This chain joins TRBV7-2 and TRBJ1-2; tentatively, D is TRBD1 (5 bases). From germline, CDR1 is SGHTA and CDR2 FQGNSA. The length of the CDR3 is 14 residues. Deletions cut 2 bases from V and 8 bases from J, with 15 bases between. As DNA, the CDR3 is TGTGCCAGCAGCTTAATGTCGACAGTAAAGGGCTACACCTTC. Translated: CASSLMSTVKGYTF.

This chain's CDR3 is CASSPPASGSAEQFF. As DNA, the CDR3 is TGTGCCAGCAGCCCCCCCGCTAGCGGGAGTGCTGAGCAGTTCTTC. This chain connects TRBV3-1 (or the pseudogene TRBV3-2) to TRBJ2-1, with TRBD2 matching over 10 bases. Trimming took 4 bases from V and 9 from J; bases not matched to a gene: 9. Germline CDR1 is LGHDT and CDR2 is YNNKEL (reference sequence). The CDR3 consists of 15 residues.

The V gene is TRBV4-3, the J gene TRBJ2-2, with D unresolved. V was cut by 5 bases and J by 6 bases, with 13 bases left in between. CDR3 length equals 14 residues. Per germline, CDR1 LGHNA and CDR2 YSLEER. The CDR3 bases are TGCGCCAGCAGCTTGAGCCCGATACCCGGGGAGCTGTTTTTT. Translation gives CASSLSPIPGELFF.

The V and J genes are TRBV6-2 or TRBV6-3 and TRBJ1-1; maybe TRBD1 (5 bases). Trimming left V 5 bases short and J 11 bases short, with 15 bases between. CDR3 length equals 12 residues. Germline-derived CDR1 and CDR2 are MNHEY and SVGEGT. This chain's CDR3 is CASSHDGRDAFF. CDR3 DNA sequence: TGTGCCAGCAGTCATGACGGGAGGGACGCTTTCTTT.

CDR3 in amino acids: CASSLTLTGAEAFF. CDR3 nucleotides: TGTGCCAGCAGCTTAACCTTGACAGGGGCTGAAGCTTTCTTT. The genes are TRBV7-9 and TRBJ1-1, with 8 bases lining up with TRBD1. J lost 6 bases, V lost 2 bases, and 5 bases had no gene match. CDR3 size: 14 residues. In germline, CDR1 is SEHNR, CDR2 FQNEAQ (reference sequence).

The chain couples TRBV6-2 or TRBV6-3 to TRBJ2-3, with 7 bases that match TRBD2. This CDR3 spans 17 amino acids. Germline-derived CDR1 and CDR2 are MNHEY and SVGEGT. Losses at the gene ends were 6 bases for V and 5 bases for J; bases not matched to a gene: 17. CDR3 protein: CASSPLQRGSGGDTQYF. The DNA of the CDR3 is TGTGCCAGCAGCCCTCTCCAGCGGGGCTCTGGGGGAGATACGCAGTATTTT.

The chain links TRBV7-8 to TRBJ1-2; TRBD1 agrees at 8 bases. Looked up from germline, CDR1 is SGHVS and CDR2 is FQNEAQ. This CDR3 is 15 amino acids long. V was pared by 4 bases and J by 4 bases, with 8 bases of the junction left unmatched. The DNA for the CDR3 is TGTGCCAGCAGCTCCGACAGTACAGGGGGCTATGGCTACACCTTC. Translated, it gives CASSSDSTGGYGYTF.

CDR3 coding DNA: TGTGCCAGCAGTCCGGGACAGGGGTACAATGAGCAGTTCTTC. Translation gives CASSPGQGYNEQFF. The gene calls are TRBV28 and TRBJ2-1, with TRBD1 matching over 10 bases. Germline values: CDR1 MDHEN, CDR2 SYDVKM. Trimming took 5 bases from V and 4 from J; bases not matched to a gene: 2. The CDR3 length is 14 residues.

This clone was detected many times. The chain couples TRBV14 to TRBJ2-1, with 10 bases aligning to TRBD2. Unmatched junction bases numbered 7, after V lost 6 bases and J lost 2 bases. The germline gives CDR1 SGHDN, CDR2 FVKESK. The CDR3 is 16 residues long. CDR3 coding DNA: TGTGCCAGCAGTTACGGGCTAGCGGGGGCCTACAATGAGCAGTTCTTC. This encodes CASSYGLAGAYNEQFF.

The chain joins TRBV4-3 to TRBJ2-7, with 12 bases lining up with TRBD2. There are 15 residues in the CDR3. V shed 4 bases, J shed 2 bases, and the junction held 3 bases outside the gene matches. Germline CDR1 is LGHNA and CDR2 is YSLEER. The CDR3 loop reads CASSRGLAGTYEQYF. The CDR3 bases are TGCGCCAGCAGCCGGGGACTAGCGGGTACCTACGAGCAGTACTTC.

This chain connects TRBV6-2 or TRBV6-3 to TRBJ2-6; 8 bases match TRBD2. Germline V gene data show CDR1 as MNHEY and CDR2 as SVGEGT. The CDR3 has 19 residues. V lost 0 bases and J lost 0; bases outside the gene matches: 7. Here the CDR3 reads CASSYSGAGAYSGANVLTF. In DNA form, the CDR3 reads TGTGCCAGCAGTTACTCAGGAGCGGGAGCCTACTCTGGGGCCAACGTCCTGACTTTC.

This clone was observed a single time. CDR3 amino acids: CASSLGRGYEQYF. In DNA, the CDR3 is TGTGCCAGCAGCTTAGGAAGGGGGTACGAGCAGTACTTC. The chain joins TRBV7-2 to TRBJ2-7; D perhaps matches TRBD1 (6 bases). This CDR3 region has 13 residues. Trimming left V 1 base short and J 4 bases short, with 8 bases between. Germline lookup yields CDR1 SGHTA and CDR2 FQGNSA. Drawing the rest from reference TRBV7-2 and TRBJ2-7, the complete variable domain is GAGVSQSPSNKVTEKGKDVELRCDPISGHTALYWYRQSLGQGLEFLIYFQGNSAPDKSGLPSDRFSAERTGGSVSTLTIQRTQQEDSAVYLCASSLGRGYEQYFGPGTRLTVT.

The genes are TRBV7-8 and TRBJ1-6; D may be TRBD1 (5 bases). V was trimmed by 1 base and J by 2 bases, leaving 15 bases between them. CDR1 is SGHVS and CDR2 is FQNEAQ in the germline V gene. The CDR3 totals 18 residues. This CDR3 reads CASSLGQGVGPYNSPLHF. Here the CDR3 DNA reads TGTGCCAGCAGCTTAGGGCAGGGTGTCGGCCCCTATAATTCACCCCTCCACTTT.

This rearrangement joins TRBV7-9 to TRBJ1-4; 8 bases fit TRBD1. V shed 5 bases and J 4 bases; nucleotides not matched to a gene: 3. The CDR3 covers 14 residues. Germline CDR1 and CDR2: SEHNR and FQNEAQ (reference sequence). The CDR3 nucleotides are TGTGCCAGCAGCCTACAGGGGGTTAATGAAAAACTGTTTTTT. It specifies CASSLQGVNEKLFF.

The J gene is TRBJ2-1, the V gene TRBV3-1 (or the pseudogene TRBV3-2), with 9 bases matching TRBD2. Germline V gene data show CDR1 as LGHDT and CDR2 as YNNKEL (reference sequence). The length of the CDR3 is 15 residues. V lost 4 bases, J lost 5 bases, and 6 bases stayed unmatched. In DNA form, the CDR3 reads TGTGCCAGCAGCCGAGTGGGCGGGGGGGACAATGAGCAGTTCTTC. Translation gives CASSRVGGGDNEQFF.

This clone was observed a single time. CDR3 bases: TGCGCCAGCAGCCGCCGGGCCGGGGGTAGCTCCTACAATGAGCAGTTCTTC. Its translation is CASSRRAGGSSYNEQFF. The chain is built from TRBV4-3 and TRBJ2-1, with D possibly TRBD2 on 6 matching bases. This CDR3 spans 17 amino acids. Looked up from germline, CDR1 is LGHNA and CDR2 is YSLEER. The V end lost 4 bases, the J end lost 0 bases, and 16 bases lay between the germline ends.

The gene calls are TRBV5-1 and TRBJ2-3; D unclear. With 5 bases removed from V and 5 bases from J, the gap between germline ends came to 6 bases. The CDR3 length is 11 residues. Germline lookup yields CDR1 SGHRS and CDR2 YFSETQ. CDR3 sequence reads: CASRFKDTQYF. CDR3 in DNA: TGCGCCAGCAGATTCAAAGATACGCAGTATTTT.

The CDR3, as DNA: TGTGCCAGCAGCTTAGTTGGCAGAATGACTGGAAACACCATATATTTT. Its translation is CASSLVGRMTGNTIYF. The chain is built from TRBV11-2 and TRBJ1-3; D is unclear. The CDR3 spans 16 residues. Per germline, CDR1 SGHAT and CDR2 FQNNGV. V shed 1 base and J shed 2 bases, with 12 bases lying between them. The variable domain in full, with the rest retrieved from reference TRBV11-2 and TRBJ1-3, is EAGVAQSPRYKIIEKRQSVAFWCNPISGHATLYWYQQILGQGPKLLIQFQNNGVVDDSQLPKDRFSAERLKGVDSTLKIQPAKLEDSAVYLCASSLVGRMTGNTIYFGEGSWLTVV.

DNA for the CDR3: TGTGCCAGCAGCCTCACCCCAGGGGTAGGCACAGATACGCAGTATTTT. It translates to CASSLTPGVGTDTQYF. The rearrangement links TRBV5-6 to TRBJ2-3; weak D call: TRBD1 (6 bases). This CDR3 contains 16 residues. Germline CDR1 reads SGHDT; CDR2 reads YYEEEE. The ends were cut back, 4 bases at V and 1 base at J, with 16 bases in the middle.

This rearrangement joins TRBV10-1 to TRBJ1-2; 7 positions match TRBD1. Germline CDR1 is WNHNN and CDR2 is SYGVQD (reference sequence). With V trimmed by 5 bases and J by 8 bases, 8 bases remained unmatched. This CDR3 contains 13 residues. The DNA of the CDR3 is TGCGCCAGCAGTAAGACAGGGTCGGAGGGCTACACCTTC. Amino acids: CASSKTGSEGYTF.

This clone showed up just a few times. The chain couples TRBV10-3 to TRBJ1-1; D is possibly TRBD1 (5 bases). This CDR3 comprises 13 residues. With 4 bases removed from V and 2 bases from J, the gap between germline ends came to 8 bases. Germline values: CDR1 ENHRY, CDR2 SYGVKD. CDR3 protein: CAISGGPNTEAFF. In nucleotides, the CDR3 is TGTGCCATCAGTGGGGGCCCTAACACTGAAGCTTTCTTT.

This chain links TRBV7-9 with TRBJ2-4; the D is unclear. With 8 bases removed from V and 4 bases from J, the gap between germline ends came to 6 bases. The germline V gene encodes CDR1 SEHNR and CDR2 FQNEAQ (reference sequence). There are 11 residues in the CDR3. CDR3 protein: CASESKNIQYF. CDR3 DNA: TGTGCCAGCGAGAGTAAAAACATTCAGTACTTC.

This clone was seen only once. The chain is built from TRBV11-2 and TRBJ2-3; 12 bases fit TRBD2. CDR1 is SGHAT and CDR2 is FQNNGV in the germline V gene. The CDR3 has 16 residues. V shed 5 bases and J 1 base; nucleotides not matched to a gene: 4. The CDR3 sequence: CASSGRLAGGTDTQYF. For the CDR3, the DNA is TGTGCCAGCAGCGGGCGACTAGCGGGAGGCACAGATACGCAGTATTTT.

This chain joins TRBV6-5 and TRBJ1-2; the D is unclear. The CDR3 extends over 13 amino acids. The V gene lost 4 bases and the J gene lost 2 bases, with 8 bases spanning the gap. Germline V gives CDR1 MNHEY, CDR2 SVGAGI. CDR3 DNA: TGTGCCAGCAGTTTGCGGGGAAACTATGGCTACACCTTC. The encoded protein is CASSLRGNYGYTF.

The chain is built from TRBV4-1 and TRBJ2-1; 7 bases are shared with TRBD1. CDR1 is MGHRA and CDR2 is YSYEKL in the germline V gene. V trimming: 3 bases; J trimming: 7 bases; junction bases outside the gene matches: 6. This CDR3 contains 14 residues. The CDR3 spells CASSHPDRANEQFF. CDR3 nucleotides: TGCGCCAGCAGCCATCCCGACAGGGCTAATGAGCAGTTCTTC.